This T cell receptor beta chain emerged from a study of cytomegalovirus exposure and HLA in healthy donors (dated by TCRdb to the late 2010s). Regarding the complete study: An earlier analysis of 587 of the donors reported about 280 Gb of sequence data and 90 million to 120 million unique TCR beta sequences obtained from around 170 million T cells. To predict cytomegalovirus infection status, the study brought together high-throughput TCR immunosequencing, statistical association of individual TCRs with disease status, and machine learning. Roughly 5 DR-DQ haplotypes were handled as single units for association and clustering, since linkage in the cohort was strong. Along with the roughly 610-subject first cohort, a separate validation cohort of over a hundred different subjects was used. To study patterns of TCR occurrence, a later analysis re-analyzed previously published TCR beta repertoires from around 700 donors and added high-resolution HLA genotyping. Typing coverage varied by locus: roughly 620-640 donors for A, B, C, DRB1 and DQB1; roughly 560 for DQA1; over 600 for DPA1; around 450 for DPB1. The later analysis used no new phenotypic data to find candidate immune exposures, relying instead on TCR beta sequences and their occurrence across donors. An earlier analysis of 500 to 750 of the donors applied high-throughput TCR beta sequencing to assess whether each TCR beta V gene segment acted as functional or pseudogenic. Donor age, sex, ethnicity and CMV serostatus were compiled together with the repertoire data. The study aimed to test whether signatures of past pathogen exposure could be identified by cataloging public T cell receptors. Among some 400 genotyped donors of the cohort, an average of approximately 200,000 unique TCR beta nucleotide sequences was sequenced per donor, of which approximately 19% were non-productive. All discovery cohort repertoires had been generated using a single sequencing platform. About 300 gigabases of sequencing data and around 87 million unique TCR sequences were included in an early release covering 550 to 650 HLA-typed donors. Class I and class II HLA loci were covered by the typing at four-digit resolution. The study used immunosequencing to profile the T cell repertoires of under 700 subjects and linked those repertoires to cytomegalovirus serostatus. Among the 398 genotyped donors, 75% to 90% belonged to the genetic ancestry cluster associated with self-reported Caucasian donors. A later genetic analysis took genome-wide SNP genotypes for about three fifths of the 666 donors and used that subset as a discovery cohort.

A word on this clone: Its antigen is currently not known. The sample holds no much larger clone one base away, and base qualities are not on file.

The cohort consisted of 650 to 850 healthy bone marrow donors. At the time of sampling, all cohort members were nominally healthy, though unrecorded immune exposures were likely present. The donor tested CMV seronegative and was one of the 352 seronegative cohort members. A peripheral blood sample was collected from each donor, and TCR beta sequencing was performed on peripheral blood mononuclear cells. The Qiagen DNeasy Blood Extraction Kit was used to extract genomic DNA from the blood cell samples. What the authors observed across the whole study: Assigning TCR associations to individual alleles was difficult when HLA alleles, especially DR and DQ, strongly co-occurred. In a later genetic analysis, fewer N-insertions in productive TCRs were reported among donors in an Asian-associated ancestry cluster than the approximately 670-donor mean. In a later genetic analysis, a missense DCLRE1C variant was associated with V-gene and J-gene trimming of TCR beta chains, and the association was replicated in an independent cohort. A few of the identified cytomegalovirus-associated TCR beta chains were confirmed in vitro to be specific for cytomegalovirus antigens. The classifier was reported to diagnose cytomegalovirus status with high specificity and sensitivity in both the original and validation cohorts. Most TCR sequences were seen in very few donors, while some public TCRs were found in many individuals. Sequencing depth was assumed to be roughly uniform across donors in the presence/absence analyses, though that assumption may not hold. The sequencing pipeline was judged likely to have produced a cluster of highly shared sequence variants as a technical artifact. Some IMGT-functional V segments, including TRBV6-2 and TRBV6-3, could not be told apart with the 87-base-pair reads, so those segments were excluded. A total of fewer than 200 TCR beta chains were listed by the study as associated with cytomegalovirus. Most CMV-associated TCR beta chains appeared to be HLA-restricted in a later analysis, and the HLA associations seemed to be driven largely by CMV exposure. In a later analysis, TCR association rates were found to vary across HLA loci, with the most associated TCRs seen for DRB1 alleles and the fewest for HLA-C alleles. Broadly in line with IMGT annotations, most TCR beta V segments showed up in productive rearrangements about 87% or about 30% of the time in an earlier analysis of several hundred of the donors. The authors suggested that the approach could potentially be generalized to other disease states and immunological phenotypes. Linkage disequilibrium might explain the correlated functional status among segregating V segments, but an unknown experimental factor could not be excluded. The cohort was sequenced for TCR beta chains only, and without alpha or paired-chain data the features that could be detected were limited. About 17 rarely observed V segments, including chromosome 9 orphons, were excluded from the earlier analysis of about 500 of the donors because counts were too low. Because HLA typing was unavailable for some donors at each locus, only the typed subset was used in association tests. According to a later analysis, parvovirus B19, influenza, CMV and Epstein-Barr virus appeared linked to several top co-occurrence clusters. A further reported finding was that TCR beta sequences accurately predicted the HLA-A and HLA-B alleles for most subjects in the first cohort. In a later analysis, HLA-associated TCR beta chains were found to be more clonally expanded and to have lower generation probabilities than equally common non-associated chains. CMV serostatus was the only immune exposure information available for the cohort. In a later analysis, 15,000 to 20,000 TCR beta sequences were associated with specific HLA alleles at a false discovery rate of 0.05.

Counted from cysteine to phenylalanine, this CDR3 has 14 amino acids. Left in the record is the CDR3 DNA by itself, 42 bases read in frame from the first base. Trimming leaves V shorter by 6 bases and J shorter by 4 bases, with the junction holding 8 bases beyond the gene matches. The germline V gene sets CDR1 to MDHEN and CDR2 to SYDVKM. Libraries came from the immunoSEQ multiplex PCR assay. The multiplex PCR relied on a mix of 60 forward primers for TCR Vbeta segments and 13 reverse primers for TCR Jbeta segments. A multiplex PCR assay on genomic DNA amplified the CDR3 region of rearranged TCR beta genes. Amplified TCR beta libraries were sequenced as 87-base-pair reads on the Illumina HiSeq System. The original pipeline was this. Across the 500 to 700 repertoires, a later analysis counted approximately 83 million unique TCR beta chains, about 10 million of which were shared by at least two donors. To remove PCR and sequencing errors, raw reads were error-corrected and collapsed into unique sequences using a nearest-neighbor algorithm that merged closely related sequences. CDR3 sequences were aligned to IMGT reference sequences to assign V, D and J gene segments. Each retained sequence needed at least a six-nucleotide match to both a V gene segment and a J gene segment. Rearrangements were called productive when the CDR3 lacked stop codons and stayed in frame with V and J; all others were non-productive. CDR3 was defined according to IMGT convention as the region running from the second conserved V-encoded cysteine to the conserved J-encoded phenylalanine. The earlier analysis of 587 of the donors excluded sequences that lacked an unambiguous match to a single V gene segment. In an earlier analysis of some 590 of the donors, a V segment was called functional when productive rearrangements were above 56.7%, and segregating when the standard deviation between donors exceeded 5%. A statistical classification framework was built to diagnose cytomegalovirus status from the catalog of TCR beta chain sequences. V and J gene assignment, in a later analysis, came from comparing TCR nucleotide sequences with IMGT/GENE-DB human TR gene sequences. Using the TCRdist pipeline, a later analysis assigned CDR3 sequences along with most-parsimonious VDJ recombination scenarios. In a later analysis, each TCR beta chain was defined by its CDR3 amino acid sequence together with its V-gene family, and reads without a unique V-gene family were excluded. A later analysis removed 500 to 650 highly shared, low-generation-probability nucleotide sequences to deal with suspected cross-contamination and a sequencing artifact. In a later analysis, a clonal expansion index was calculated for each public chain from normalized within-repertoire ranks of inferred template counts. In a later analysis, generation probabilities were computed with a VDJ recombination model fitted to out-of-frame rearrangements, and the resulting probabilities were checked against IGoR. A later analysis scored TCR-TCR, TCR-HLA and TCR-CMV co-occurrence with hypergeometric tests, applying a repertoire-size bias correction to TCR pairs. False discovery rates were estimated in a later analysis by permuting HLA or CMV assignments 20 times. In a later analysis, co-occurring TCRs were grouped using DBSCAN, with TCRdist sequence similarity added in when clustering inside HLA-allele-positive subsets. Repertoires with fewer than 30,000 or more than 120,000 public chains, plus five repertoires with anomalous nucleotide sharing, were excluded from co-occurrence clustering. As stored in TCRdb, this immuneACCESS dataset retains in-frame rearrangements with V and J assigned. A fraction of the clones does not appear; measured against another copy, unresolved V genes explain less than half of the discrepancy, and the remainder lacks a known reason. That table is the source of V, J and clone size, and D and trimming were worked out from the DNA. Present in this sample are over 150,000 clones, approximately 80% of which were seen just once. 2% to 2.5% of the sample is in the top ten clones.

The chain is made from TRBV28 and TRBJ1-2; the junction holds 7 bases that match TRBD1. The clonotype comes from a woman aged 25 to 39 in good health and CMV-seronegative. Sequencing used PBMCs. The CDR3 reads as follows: CASRPTGTSYGYTF. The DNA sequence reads TGTGCCAGCAGACCGACAGGGACGTCCTATGGCTACACCTTC.